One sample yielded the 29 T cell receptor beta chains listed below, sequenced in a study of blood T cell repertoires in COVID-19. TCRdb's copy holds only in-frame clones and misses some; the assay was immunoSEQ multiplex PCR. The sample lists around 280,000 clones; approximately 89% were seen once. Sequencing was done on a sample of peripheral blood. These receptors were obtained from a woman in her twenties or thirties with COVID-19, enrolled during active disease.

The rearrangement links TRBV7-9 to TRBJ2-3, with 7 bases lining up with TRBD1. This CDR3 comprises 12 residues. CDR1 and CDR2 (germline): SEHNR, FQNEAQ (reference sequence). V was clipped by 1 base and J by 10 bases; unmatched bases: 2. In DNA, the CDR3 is TGTGCCAGCAGCTTAGACAGGGGTTCGCAGTATTTT. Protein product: CASSLDRGSQYF.

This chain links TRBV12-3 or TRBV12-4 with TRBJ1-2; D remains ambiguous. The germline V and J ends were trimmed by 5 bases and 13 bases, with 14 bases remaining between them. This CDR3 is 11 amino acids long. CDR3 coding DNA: TGTGCCAGCAGTGGATACAGTACTTGCACCTTC. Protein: CASSGYSTCTF.

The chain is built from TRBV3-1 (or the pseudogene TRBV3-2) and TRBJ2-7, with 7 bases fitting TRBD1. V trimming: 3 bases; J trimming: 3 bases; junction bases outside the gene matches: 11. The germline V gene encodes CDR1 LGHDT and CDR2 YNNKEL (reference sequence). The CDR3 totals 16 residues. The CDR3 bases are TGTGCCAGCAGCCAGGAGAGGACAGGTTTTGGCTACGAGCAGTACTTC. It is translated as CASSQERTGFGYEQYF.

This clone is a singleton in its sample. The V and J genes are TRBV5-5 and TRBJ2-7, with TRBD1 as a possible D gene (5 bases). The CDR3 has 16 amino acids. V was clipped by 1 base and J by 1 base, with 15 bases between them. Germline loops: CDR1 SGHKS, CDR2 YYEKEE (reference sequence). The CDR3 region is CASSLWVGQGSYEQYF. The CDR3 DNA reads TGTGCCAGCAGCTTGTGGGTTGGGCAGGGATCCTACGAGCAGTACTTC.

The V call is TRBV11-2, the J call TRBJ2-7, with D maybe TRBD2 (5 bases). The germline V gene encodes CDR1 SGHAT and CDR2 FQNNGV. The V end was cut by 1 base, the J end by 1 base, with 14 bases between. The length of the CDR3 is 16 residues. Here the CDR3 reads CASSLVRTLSSYEQYF. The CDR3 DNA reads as TGTGCCAGCAGCTTAGTCCGGACTCTCTCATCCTACGAGCAGTACTTC.

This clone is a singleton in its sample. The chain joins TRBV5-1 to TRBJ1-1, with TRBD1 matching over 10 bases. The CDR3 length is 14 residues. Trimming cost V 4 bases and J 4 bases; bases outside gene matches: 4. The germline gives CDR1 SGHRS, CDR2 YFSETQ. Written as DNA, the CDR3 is TGCGCCAGCAGCAGCCGACAGGGGGCCACTGAAGCTTTCTTT. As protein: CASSSRQGATEAFF.

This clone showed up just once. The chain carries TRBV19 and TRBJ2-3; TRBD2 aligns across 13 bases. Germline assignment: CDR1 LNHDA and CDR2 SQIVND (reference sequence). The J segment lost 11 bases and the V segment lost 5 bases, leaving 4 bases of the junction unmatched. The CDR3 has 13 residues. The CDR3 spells CASSVRLAGGQYF. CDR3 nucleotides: TGTGCCAGTAGTGTCCGACTAGCGGGGGGGCAGTATTTT.

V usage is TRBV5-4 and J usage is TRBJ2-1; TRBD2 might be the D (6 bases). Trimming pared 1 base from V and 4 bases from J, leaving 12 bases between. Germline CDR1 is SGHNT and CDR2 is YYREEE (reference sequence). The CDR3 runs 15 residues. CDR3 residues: CASSLSGGVYNEQFF. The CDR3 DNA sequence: TGTGCCAGCAGCTTGTCCGGCGGGGTATACAATGAGCAGTTCTTC.

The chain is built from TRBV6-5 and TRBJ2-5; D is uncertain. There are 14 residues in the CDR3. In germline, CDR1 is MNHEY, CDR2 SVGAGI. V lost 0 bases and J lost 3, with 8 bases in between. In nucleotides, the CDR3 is TGTGCCAGCAGTTACTCGCGAGGAGAAGAGACCCAGTACTTC. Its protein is CASSYSRGEETQYF.

As DNA, the CDR3 is TGTGCCAGCAGCCCGGGGGTAACCTCGGCAACCTACGAGCAGTACTTC. Amino acid sequence: CASSPGVTSATYEQYF. This chain links TRBV5-6 with TRBJ2-7, with D tentatively TRBD2 (6 bases). Germline V gene lookup returns CDR1 SGHDT and CDR2 YYEEEE. Trimming pared 4 bases from V and 2 bases from J, leaving 19 bases between. CDR3 length: 16 residues.

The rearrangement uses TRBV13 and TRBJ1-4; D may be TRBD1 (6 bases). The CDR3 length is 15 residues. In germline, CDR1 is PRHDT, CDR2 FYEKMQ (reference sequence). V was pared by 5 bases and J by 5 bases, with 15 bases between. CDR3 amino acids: CASSDRTEANEKLFF. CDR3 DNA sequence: TGTGCCAGCAGCGACCGGACAGAGGCAAATGAAAAACTGTTTTTT.

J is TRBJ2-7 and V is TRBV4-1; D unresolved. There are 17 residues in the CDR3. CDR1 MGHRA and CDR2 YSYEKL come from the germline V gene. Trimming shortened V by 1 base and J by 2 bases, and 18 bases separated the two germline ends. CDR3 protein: CASSQAPWNTAAYEQYF. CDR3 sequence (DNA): TGCGCCAGCAGCCAAGCGCCATGGAACACCGCGGCCTACGAGCAGTACTTC.

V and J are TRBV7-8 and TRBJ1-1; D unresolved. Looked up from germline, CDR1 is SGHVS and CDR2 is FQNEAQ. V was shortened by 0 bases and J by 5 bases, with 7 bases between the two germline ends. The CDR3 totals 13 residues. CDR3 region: CASSLAQWTEAFF. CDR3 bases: TGTGCCAGCAGCTTAGCGCAGTGGACTGAAGCTTTCTTT.

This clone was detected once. CDR3 DNA sequence: TGTGCCAGCAGCTTCGGGGTTGGCTCCTACGAGCAGTACTTC. Amino acids: CASSFGVGSYEQYF. This rearrangement joins TRBV7-2 to TRBJ2-7; the D gene is possibly TRBD2 (5 bases). Trimming took off 3 bases at V and 0 bases at J, with 9 bases between the two ends. The CDR3 totals 14 residues. Germline CDR1 reads SGHTA; CDR2 reads FQGNSA.

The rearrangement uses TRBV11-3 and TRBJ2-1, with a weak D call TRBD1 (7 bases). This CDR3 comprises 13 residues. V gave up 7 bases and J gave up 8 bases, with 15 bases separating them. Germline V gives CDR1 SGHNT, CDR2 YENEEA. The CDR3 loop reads CASTWRGHHEQFF. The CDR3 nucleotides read TGTGCCAGCACATGGAGGGGGCATCATGAGCAGTTCTTC.

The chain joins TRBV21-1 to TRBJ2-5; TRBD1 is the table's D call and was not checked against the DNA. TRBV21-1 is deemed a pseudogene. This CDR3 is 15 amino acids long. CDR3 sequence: CASSTRQGLQETQYF. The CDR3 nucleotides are TGTGCCAGCAGCACCCGACAGGGACTTCAAGAGACCCAGTACTTC.

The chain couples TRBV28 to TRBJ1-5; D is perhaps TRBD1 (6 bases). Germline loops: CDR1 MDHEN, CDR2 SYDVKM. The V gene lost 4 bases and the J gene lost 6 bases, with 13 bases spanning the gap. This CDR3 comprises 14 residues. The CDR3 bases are TGTGCCAGCAGTTCCAGGGGTGTTGGTCAGCCCCAGCATTTT. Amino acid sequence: CASSSRGVGQPQHF.

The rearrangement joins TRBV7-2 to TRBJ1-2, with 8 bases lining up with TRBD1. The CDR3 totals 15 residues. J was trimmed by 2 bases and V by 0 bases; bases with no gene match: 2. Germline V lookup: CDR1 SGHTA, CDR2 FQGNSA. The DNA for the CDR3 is TGTGCCAGCAGCTTAGCGAGGACAGGGAACTATGGCTACACCTTC. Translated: CASSLARTGNYGYTF.

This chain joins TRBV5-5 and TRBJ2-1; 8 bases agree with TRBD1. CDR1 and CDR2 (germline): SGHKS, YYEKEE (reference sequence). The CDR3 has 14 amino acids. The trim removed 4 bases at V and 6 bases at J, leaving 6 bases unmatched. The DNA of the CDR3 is TGTGCCAGCAGCCGGACAGGGCAGATCAATGAGCAGTTCTTC. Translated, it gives CASSRTGQINEQFF.

The CDR3 protein is CASSLTSGGYQETQYF. In nucleotides, the CDR3 is TGTGCCAGCTCACTGACTAGCGGGGGGTACCAAGAGACCCAGTACTTC. The genes are TRBV18 and TRBJ2-5, with TRBD2 identical over 13 bases. This CDR3 contains 16 residues. CDR1 KGHSH and CDR2 LQKENI come from the germline V gene. Germline trimming cut 4 bases from V and 0 bases from J; bases unmatched to any gene: 2.

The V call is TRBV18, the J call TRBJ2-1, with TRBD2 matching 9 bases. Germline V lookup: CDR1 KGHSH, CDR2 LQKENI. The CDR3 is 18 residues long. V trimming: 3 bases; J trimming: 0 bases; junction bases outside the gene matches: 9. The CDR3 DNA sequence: TGTGCCAGCTCACCCTTGGATCTAGCGGGGTCCTCCTACAATGAGCAGTTCTTC. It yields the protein CASSPLDLAGSSYNEQFF.

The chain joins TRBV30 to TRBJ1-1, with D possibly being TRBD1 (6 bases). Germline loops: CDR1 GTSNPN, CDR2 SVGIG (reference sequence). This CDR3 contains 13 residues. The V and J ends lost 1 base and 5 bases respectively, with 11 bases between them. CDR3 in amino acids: CAWSDGRGTEAFF. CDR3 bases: TGTGCCTGGAGTGATGGTAGGGGGACTGAAGCTTTCTTT.

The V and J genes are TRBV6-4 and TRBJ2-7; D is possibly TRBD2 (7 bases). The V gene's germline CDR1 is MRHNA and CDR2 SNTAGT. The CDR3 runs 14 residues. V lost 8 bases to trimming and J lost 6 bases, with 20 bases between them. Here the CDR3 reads CASGGGRGKGEQYF. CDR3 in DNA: TGTGCCAGCGGGGGGGGCAGGGGCAAGGGCGAGCAGTACTTC.

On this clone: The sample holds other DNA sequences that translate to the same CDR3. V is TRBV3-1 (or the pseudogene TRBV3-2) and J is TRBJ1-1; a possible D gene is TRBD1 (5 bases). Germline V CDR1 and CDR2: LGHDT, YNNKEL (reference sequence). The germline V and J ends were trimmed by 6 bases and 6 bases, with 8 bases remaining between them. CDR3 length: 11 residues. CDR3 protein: CASRGGAEAFF. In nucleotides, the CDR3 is TGTGCCAGCAGGGGGGGGGCTGAAGCTTTCTTT.

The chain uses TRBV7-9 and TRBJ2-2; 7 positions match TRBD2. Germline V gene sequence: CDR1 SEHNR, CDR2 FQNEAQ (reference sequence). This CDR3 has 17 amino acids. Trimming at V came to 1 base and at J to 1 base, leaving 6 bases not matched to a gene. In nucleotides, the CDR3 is TGTGCCAGCAGCTTAGGGCACCGGGAGGAGAACACCGGGGAGCTGTTTTTT. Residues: CASSLGHREENTGELFF. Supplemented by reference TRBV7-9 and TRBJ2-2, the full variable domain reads DTGVSQNPRHKITKRGQNVTFRCDPISEHNRLYWYRQTLGQGPEFLTYFQNEAQLEKSRLLSDRFSAERPKGSFSTLEIQRTEQGDSAMYLCASSLGHREENTGELFFGEGSRLTVL.

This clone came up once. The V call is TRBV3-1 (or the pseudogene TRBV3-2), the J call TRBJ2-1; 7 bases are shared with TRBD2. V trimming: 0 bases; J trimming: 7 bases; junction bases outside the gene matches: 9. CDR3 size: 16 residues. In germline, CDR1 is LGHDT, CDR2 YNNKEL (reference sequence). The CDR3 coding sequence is TGTGCCAGCAGCCAAGATAACCCGAGCGGGGCGAATGAGCAGTTCTTC. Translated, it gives CASSQDNPSGANEQFF.

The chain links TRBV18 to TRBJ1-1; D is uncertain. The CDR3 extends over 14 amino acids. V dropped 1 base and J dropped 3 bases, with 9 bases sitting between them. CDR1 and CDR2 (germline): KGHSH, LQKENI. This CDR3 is CASSPLDSYTEAFF. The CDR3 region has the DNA TGTGCCAGCTCACCACTGGACTCATACACTGAAGCTTTCTTT.

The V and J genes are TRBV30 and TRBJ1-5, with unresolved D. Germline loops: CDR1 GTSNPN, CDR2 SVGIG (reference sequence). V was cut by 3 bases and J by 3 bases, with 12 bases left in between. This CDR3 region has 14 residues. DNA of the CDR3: TGTGCCTGGAGGGAACAGACGGTCAATCAGCCCCAGCATTTT. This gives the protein CAWREQTVNQPQHF. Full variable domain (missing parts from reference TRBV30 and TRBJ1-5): SQTIHQWPATLVQPVGSPLSLECTVEGTSNPNLYWYRQAAGRGLQLLFYSVGIGQISSEVPQNLSASRPQDRQFILSSKKLLLSDSGFYLCAWREQTVNQPQHFGDGTRLSIL.

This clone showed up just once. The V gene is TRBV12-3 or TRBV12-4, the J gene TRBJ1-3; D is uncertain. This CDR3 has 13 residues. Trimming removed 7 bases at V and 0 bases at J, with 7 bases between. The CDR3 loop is CASTRGSGNTIYF. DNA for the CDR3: TGTGCCAGCACACGGGGCTCTGGAAACACCATATATTTT.